This T cell receptor (beta chain) originates from a study of blood T cell repertoires in COVID-19. Under the authors' procedure: The assay estimated nucleated cells by amplifying reference gene primers. Clones were read by immunoSEQ multiplex PCR, and TCRdb kept only the in-frame ones, dropping some. The V and J calls and the clone size are those of that table, but D and trimming were determined from the DNA. The sample has about 340,000 clones; about 83% are singletons. The CDR3 is 18 residues long, ends included. To note about this clone: It is unclear where the CDR3 begins or ends on the DNA, so no DNA is shown, and the CDR3 is as TCRdb lists it.

This chain connects TRBV12-2 to TRBJ1-5; the table assigns TRBD1, which was not confirmed against the DNA. TRBV12-2 is a pseudogene locus. Sequencing was performed on peripheral blood. This TCR came from a man aged 25 to 45 with active or convalescent COVID-19. The CDR3 region is CASRLWGQGIYSNQPQHF.